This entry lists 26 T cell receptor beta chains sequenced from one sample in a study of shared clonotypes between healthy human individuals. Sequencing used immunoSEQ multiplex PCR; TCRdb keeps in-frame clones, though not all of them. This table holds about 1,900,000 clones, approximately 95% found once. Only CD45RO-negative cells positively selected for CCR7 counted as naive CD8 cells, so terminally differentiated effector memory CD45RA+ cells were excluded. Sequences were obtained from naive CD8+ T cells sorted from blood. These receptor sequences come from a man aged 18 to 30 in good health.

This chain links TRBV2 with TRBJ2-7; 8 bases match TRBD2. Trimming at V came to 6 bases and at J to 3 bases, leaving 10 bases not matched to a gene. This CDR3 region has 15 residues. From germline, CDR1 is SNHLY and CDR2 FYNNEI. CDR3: CASRPTLAENYEQYF. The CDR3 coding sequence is TGTGCCAGCAGACCAACACTAGCGGAGAACTACGAGCAGTACTTC.

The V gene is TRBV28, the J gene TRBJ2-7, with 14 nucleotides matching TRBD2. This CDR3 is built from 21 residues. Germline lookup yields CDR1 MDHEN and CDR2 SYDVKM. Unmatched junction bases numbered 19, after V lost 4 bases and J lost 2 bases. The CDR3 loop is CASSSSLESRLAGGQPYEQYF. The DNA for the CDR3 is TGTGCCAGCAGTTCCTCCTTAGAATCGAGACTAGCGGGGGGGCAACCCTACGAGCAGTACTTC.

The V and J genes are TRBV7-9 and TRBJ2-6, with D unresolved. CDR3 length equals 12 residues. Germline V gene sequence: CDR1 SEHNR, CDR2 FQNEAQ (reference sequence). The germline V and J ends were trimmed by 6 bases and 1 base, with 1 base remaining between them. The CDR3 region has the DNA TGTGCCAGCAGGTCTGGGGCCAACGTCCTGACTTTC. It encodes CASRSGANVLTF.

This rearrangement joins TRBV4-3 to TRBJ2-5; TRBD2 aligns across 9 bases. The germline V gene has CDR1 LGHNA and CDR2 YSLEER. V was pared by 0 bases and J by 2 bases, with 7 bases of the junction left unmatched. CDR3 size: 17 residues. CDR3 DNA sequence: TGCGCCAGCAGCCAAGATTGGGGGACTAGCTTACAAGAGACCCAGTACTTC. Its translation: CASSQDWGTSLQETQYF.

The CDR3 here is CASSLAMAGGVGTEAFF. The CDR3 DNA reads as TGTGCCAGCAGCTTAGCGATGGCAGGGGGCGTCGGTACTGAAGCTTTCTTT. The chain combines TRBV7-9 with TRBJ1-1; 8 nucleotides line up with TRBD1. CDR1 and CDR2 (germline): SEHNR, FQNEAQ (reference sequence). This CDR3 spans 17 amino acids. V dropped 0 bases and J dropped 5; count of bases not matched to a gene: 11.

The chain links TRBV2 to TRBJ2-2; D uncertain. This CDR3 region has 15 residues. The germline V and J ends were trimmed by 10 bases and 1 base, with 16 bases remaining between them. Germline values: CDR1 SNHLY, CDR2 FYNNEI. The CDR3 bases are TGTGCCACCTCCTCCGGGCCATTGAACACCGGGGAGCTGTTTTTT. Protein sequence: CATSSGPLNTGELFF.

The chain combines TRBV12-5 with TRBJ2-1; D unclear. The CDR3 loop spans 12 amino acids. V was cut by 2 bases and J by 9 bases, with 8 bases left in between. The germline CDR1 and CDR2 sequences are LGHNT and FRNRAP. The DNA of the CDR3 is TGTGCTAGTGGTTTGTTTATATCTGAGCAGTTCTTC. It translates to CASGLFISEQFF.

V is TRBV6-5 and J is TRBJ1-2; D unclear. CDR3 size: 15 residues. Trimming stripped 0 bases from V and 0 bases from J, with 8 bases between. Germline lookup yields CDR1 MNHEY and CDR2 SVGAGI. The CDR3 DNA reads TGTGCCAGCAGTTACTCTGGCAGCTCTAACTATGGCTACACCTTC. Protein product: CASSYSGSSNYGYTF.

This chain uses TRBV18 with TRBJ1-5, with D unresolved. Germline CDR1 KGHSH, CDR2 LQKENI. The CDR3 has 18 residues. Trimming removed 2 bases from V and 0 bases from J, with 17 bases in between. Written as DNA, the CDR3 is TGTGCCAGCTCACCATCACTCGTTGCGTCAGATAGCAATCAGCCCCAGCATTTT. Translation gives CASSPSLVASDSNQPQHF.

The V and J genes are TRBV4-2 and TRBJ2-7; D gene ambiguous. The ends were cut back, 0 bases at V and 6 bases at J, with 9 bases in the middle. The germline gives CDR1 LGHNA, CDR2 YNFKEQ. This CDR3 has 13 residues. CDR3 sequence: CASSQDKGTEQYF. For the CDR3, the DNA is TGTGCCAGCAGCCAAGATAAAGGCACCGAGCAGTACTTC.

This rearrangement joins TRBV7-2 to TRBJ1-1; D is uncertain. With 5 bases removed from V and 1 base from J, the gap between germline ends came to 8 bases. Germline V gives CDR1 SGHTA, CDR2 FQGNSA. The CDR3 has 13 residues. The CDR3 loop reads CASSPYTNTEAFF. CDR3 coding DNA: TGTGCCAGCAGCCCTTACACGAACACTGAAGCTTTCTTT.

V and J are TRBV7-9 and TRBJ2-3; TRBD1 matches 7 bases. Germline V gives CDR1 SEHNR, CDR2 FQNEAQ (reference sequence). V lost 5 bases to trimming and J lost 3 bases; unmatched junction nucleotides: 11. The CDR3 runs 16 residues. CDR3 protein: CASSPGQAIWTDTQYF. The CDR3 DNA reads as TGTGCCAGCAGCCCAGGACAGGCCATTTGGACAGATACGCAGTATTTT.

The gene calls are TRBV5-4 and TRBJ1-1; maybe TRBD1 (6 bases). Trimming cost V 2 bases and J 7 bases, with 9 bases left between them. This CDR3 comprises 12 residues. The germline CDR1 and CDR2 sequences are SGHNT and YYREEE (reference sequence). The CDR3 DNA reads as TGTGCCAGCAGCTTCCCGGACAGTGAAGCTTTCTTT. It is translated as CASSFPDSEAFF. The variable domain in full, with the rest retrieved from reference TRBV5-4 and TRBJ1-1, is ETGVTQSPTHLIKTRGQQVTLRCSSQSGHNTVSWYQQALGQGPQFIFQYYREEENGRGNFPPRFSGLQFPNYSSELNVNALELDDSALYLCASSFPDSEAFFGQGTRLTVV.

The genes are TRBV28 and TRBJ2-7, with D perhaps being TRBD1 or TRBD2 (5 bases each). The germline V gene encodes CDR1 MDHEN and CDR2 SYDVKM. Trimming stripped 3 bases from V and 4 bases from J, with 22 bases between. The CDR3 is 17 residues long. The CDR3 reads CASSFSPGNLEGYEQYF. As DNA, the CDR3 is TGTGCCAGCAGTTTCAGCCCCGGGAACCTAGAGGGGTACGAGCAGTACTTC.

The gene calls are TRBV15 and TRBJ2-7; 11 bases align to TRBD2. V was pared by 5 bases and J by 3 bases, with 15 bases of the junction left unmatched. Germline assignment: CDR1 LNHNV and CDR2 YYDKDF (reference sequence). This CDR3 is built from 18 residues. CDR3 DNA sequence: TGTGCCACCAGCTCCACATTTTCCGGGACTAGCGGCATCTACGAGCAGTACTTC. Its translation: CATSSTFSGTSGIYEQYF.

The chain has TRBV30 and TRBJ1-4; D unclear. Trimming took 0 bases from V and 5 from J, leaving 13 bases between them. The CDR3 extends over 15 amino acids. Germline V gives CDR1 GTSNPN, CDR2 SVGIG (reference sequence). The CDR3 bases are TGTGCCTGGAGTGTAACATCTGGAAGGAATGAAAAACTGTTTTTT. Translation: CAWSVTSGRNEKLFF.

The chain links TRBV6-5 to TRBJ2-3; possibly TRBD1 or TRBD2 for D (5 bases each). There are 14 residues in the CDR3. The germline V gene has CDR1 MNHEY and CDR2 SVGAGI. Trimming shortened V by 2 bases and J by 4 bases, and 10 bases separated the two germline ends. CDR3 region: CASSYGGWADTQYF. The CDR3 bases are TGTGCCAGCAGTTACGGGGGTTGGGCAGATACGCAGTATTTT.

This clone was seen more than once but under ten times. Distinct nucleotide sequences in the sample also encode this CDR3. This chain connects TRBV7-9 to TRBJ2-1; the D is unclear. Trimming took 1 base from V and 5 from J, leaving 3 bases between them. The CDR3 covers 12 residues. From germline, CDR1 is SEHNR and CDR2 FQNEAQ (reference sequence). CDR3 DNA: TGTGCCAGCAGCTTAGGAGACAATGAGCAGTTCTTC. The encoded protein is CASSLGDNEQFF.

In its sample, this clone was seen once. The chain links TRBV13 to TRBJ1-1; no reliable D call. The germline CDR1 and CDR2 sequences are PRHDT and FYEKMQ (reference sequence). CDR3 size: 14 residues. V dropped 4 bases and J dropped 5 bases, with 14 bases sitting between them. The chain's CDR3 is CASSSDYQRTEAFF. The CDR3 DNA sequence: TGTGCCAGCAGCTCCGATTACCAGAGGACTGAAGCTTTCTTT.

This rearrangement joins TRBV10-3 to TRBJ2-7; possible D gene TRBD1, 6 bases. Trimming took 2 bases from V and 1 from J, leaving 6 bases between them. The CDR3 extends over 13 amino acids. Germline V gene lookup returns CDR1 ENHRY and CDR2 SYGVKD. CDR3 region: CAISEGQSYEQYF. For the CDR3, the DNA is TGTGCCATCAGTGAGGGACAGTCCTACGAGCAGTACTTC.

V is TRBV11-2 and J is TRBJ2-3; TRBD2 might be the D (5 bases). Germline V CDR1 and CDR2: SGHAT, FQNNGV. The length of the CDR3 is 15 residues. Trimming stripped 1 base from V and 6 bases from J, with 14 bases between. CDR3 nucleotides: TGTGCCAGCAGCTTAGTGAGCCTAGCAGGCGATACGCAGTATTTT. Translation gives CASSLVSLAGDTQYF.

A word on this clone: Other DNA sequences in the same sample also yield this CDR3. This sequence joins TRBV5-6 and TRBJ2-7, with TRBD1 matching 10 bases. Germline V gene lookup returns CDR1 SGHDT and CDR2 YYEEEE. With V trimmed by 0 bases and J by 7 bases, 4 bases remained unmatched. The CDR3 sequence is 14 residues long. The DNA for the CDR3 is TGTGCCAGCAGCTTGGGACAGGGGGCGTATGAGCAGTACTTC. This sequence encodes CASSLGQGAYEQYF.

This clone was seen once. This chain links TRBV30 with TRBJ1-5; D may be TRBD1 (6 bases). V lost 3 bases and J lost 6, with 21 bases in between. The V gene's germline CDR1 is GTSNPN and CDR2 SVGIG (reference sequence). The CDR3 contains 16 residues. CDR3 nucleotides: TGTGCCTGGAGGGGACTCGACAGGCTCTGGGGTCAGCCCCAGCATTTT. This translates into CAWRGLDRLWGQPQHF.

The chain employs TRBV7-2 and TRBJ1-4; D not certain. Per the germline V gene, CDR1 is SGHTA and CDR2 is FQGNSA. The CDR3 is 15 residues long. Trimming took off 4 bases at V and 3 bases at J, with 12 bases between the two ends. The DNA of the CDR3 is TGTGCCAGCAGCTCGAACGAGGAATCTAATGAAAAACTGTTTTTT. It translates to CASSSNEESNEKLFF.

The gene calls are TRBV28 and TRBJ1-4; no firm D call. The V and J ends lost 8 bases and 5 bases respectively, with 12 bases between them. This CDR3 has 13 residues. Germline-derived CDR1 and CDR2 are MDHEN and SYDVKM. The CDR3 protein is CASLDNPNEKLFF. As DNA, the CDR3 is TGTGCCAGCCTAGACAATCCGAATGAAAAACTGTTTTTT.

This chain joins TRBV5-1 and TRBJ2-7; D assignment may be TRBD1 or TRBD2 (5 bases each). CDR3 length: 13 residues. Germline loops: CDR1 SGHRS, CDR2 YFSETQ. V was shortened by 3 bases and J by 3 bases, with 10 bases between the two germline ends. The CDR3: CASSSGSHYEQYF. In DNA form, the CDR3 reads TGCGCCAGCAGCTCAGGGAGCCACTACGAGCAGTACTTC.